This passage covers 24 T cell receptor beta chains from one sample sequenced in a study of blood T cell repertoires in COVID-19. Clones were sequenced by immunoSEQ multiplex PCR, and TCRdb holds only the in-frame ones, with some missing. The sample records approximately 190,000 clones, 70% to 85% being singletons. The sequenced sample was peripheral blood. The receptors stem from a woman in her twenties or thirties with acute or convalescent COVID-19.

The rearrangement links TRBV5-1 to TRBJ2-4; D possibly corresponds to TRBD1 (6 bases). The germline V and J ends were trimmed by 4 bases and 1 base, with 12 bases remaining between them. This CDR3 is 15 amino acids long. Per the germline V gene, CDR1 is SGHRS and CDR2 is YFSETQ. The CDR3 spells CASSPNTGAKNIQYF. CDR3 nucleotide sequence: TGCGCCAGCAGCCCAAATACAGGGGCCAAAAACATTCAGTACTTC.

In this sample, this clone turned up a few times. V usage is TRBV14 and J usage is TRBJ2-2, with a possible D match to TRBD2 (6 bases). V lost 4 bases and J 2 bases, leaving 20 bases between the germline ends. Germline V gene lookup returns CDR1 SGHDN and CDR2 FVKESK. The CDR3 is made up of 18 amino acids. The DNA for the CDR3 is TGTGCCAGCAGCCCATTGGGCCGAGGGCGGGGAAACACCGGGGAGCTGTTTTTT. Translated: CASSPLGRGRGNTGELFF.

The chain employs TRBV29-1 and TRBJ2-1, with 9 bases lining up with TRBD1. V trimming: 4 bases; J trimming: 5 bases; junction bases outside the gene matches: 0. Germline V lookup: CDR1 SQVTM, CDR2 ANQGSEA. The CDR3 covers 12 residues. The CDR3 loop is CSVGTGDNEQFF. In nucleotides, the CDR3 is TGCAGCGTTGGGACAGGGGACAATGAGCAGTTCTTC.

This clone was observed a few times. This chain joins TRBV19 and TRBJ1-1; TRBD1 aligns across 9 bases. V gave up 2 bases and J gave up 0 bases; unmatched junction bases: 4. Germline V CDR1 and CDR2: LNHDA, SQIVND (reference sequence). This CDR3 contains 16 residues. The CDR3 region has the DNA TGTGCCAGTAGTATATCCCGGACAGGGGTGAACACTGAAGCTTTCTTT. Translating gives CASSISRTGVNTEAFF.

The chain is built from TRBV7-2 and TRBJ1-4; D not resolved. This CDR3 region has 12 residues. Germline V gene sequence: CDR1 SGHTA, CDR2 FQGNSA. V was trimmed by 3 bases and J by 10 bases, leaving 9 bases between them. Here the CDR3 DNA reads TGTGCCAGCAGCTTGGGCATTGGAAAACTGTTTTTT. Its protein product is CASSLGIGKLFF.

The chain recombines TRBV4-3 with TRBJ2-7, with D possibly being TRBD2 (6 bases). CDR1 LGHNA and CDR2 YSLEER come from the germline V gene. V was cut by 2 bases and J by 4 bases, with 9 bases left in between. CDR3 length: 13 amino acids. The CDR3 DNA sequence: TGCGCCAGCAGCCAATCCGCGGGATACGAGCAGTACTTC. This translates into CASSQSAGYEQYF.

V is TRBV29-1 and J is TRBJ1-1; 11 nucleotides match TRBD1. V trimming: 6 bases; J trimming: 4 bases; junction bases outside the gene matches: 4. Germline assignment: CDR1 SQVTM and CDR2 ANQGSEA. This CDR3 contains 13 residues. The CDR3 is CSVGQGASTEAFF. In DNA form, the CDR3 reads TGCAGCGTAGGACAGGGGGCGTCCACTGAAGCTTTCTTT.

The rearrangement joins TRBV4-2 to TRBJ2-7; D unclear. CDR1 and CDR2 from the germline V gene are LGHNA and YNFKEQ. The CDR3 runs 12 residues. Deletions cut 0 bases from V and 3 bases from J, with 3 bases between. The CDR3 region is CASSQDRYEQYF. CDR3 sequence (DNA): TGTGCCAGCAGCCAAGATCGCTACGAGCAGTACTTC.

The chain employs TRBV7-3 and TRBJ2-1, with D tentatively TRBD2 (6 bases). CDR3 length: 15 amino acids. V lost 5 bases and J 6 bases, leaving 17 bases between the germline ends. Germline assignment: CDR1 SGHTA and CDR2 FQGTGA. CDR3 coding DNA: TGTGCCAGCAGCGCTCAAAGTGGAGGGATCAATGAGCAGTTCTTC. Translation: CASSAQSGGINEQFF.

V usage is TRBV7-2 and J usage is TRBJ2-2; no clear D. V was clipped by 5 bases and J by 3 bases, with 10 bases between them. CDR1 and CDR2 from the germline V gene are SGHTA and FQGNSA. This CDR3 spans 14 amino acids. The CDR3 reads CASSAWSDTGELFF. The CDR3 nucleotides are TGTGCCAGCAGCGCCTGGTCGGACACCGGGGAGCTGTTTTTT.

The genes are TRBV24-1 and TRBJ2-1; tentative D call: TRBD1 (6 bases). The CDR3 has 16 residues. V lost 3 bases and J 2 bases, leaving 13 bases between the germline ends. The V gene's germline CDR1 is KGHDR and CDR2 SFDVKD. The chain's CDR3 is CATSDMGQGTYNEQFF. The CDR3 nucleotides read TGTGCCACCAGTGATATGGGTCAGGGGACCTACAATGAGCAGTTCTTC.

This chain connects TRBV5-1 to TRBJ2-7; 7 bases are a match to TRBD1. This CDR3 comprises 14 residues. Unmatched junction bases numbered 6, after V lost 4 bases and J lost 2 bases. The germline gives CDR1 SGHRS, CDR2 YFSETQ. CDR3 protein: CASSPQGEPYEQYF. The CDR3 nucleotides read TGCGCCAGCAGCCCCCAGGGGGAACCCTACGAGCAGTACTTC.

The chain employs TRBV6-2 or TRBV6-3 and TRBJ2-7; a weak D match, TRBD2 (6 bases). The germline gives CDR1 MNHEY, CDR2 SVGEGT. The CDR3 is 12 residues long. The V and J ends lost 0 bases and 11 bases respectively, with 11 bases between them. The DNA of the CDR3 is TGTGCCAGCAGTTACTCTGCCCGCGGGGAGTACTTC. Translating gives CASSYSARGEYF.

The chain is built from TRBV7-2 and TRBJ1-5; 11 bases agree with TRBD1. Germline trimming cut 3 bases from V and 5 bases from J; bases unmatched to any gene: 3. The CDR3 has 15 residues. Germline CDR1 SGHTA, CDR2 FQGNSA. CDR3 DNA: TGTGCCAGCAGCTTGGACAGGGGGCTTCATCAGCCCCAGCATTTT. It encodes CASSLDRGLHQPQHF.

The genes are TRBV4-1 and TRBJ2-5; 8 positions match TRBD2. Trimming took 0 bases from V and 9 from J; bases not matched to a gene: 9. Germline V gene data show CDR1 as MGHRA and CDR2 as YSYEKL. The CDR3 runs to 15 residues. CDR3 residues: CASSQEYRGGQSQYF. CDR3 nucleotide sequence: TGCGCCAGCAGCCAAGAGTATCGGGGGGGCCAGTCCCAGTACTTC.

The chain couples TRBV5-4 to TRBJ2-7; TRBD2 matches 10 bases. V shed 1 base, J shed 6 bases, and the junction held 4 bases outside the gene matches. Germline V gene lookup returns CDR1 SGHNT and CDR2 YYREEE (reference sequence). The CDR3 is 14 amino acids. The CDR3 DNA is TGTGCCAGCAGCTTGCCTAGCGGGAGAGGCGAGCAGTACTTC. Protein product: CASSLPSGRGEQYF. Using reference TRBV5-4 and TRBJ2-7 for the parts outside the CDR3, the full variable domain is ETGVTQSPTHLIKTRGQQVTLRCSSQSGHNTVSWYQQALGQGPQFIFQYYREEENGRGNFPPRFSGLQFPNYSSELNVNALELDDSALYLCASSLPSGRGEQYFGPGTRLTVT.

V usage is TRBV15 and J usage is TRBJ2-6; D is uncertain. The V end lost 3 bases, the J end lost 4 bases, and 13 bases lay between the germline ends. From germline, CDR1 is LNHNV and CDR2 YYDKDF (reference sequence). The CDR3 sequence is 16 residues long. The DNA of the CDR3 is TGTGCCACCAGCAGGGAACGGGTCTCCGGGGCCAACGTCCTGACTTTC. This codes for CATSRERVSGANVLTF.

This chain joins TRBV19 and TRBJ1-1; no firm D call. Per the germline V gene, CDR1 is LNHDA and CDR2 is SQIVND (reference sequence). This CDR3 contains 13 residues. Trimming took off 5 bases at V and 1 base at J, with 8 bases between the two ends. CDR3 DNA sequence: TGTGCCAGTAGTGAGGCGGAGAACACTGAAGCTTTCTTT. Translating gives CASSEAENTEAFF.

This chain joins TRBV7-3 and TRBJ2-2; TRBD2 is a possible D gene (5 bases). V dropped 0 bases and J dropped 6 bases, with 11 bases sitting between them. Germline assignment: CDR1 SGHTA and CDR2 FQGTGA. CDR3 length: 15 amino acids. The chain's CDR3 is CASSLTSGMAGELFF. Here the CDR3 DNA reads TGTGCCAGCAGCTTAACTTCCGGGATGGCCGGGGAGCTGTTTTTT.

The chain couples TRBV5-5 to TRBJ2-7; D not resolved. The CDR3 is 12 amino acids. The germline CDR1 and CDR2 sequences are SGHKS and YYEKEE (reference sequence). Trimming removed 0 bases from V and 4 bases from J, with 5 bases in between. This CDR3 is CASSLGGYEQYF. Written as DNA, the CDR3 is TGTGCCAGCAGCTTGGGAGGTTACGAGCAGTACTTC.

The V call is TRBV28, the J call TRBJ1-6; 9 bases agree with TRBD1. The CDR3 length is 20 residues. Germline lookup yields CDR1 MDHEN and CDR2 SYDVKM. The junction had 20 bases not matched to a gene; V was cut back by 4 bases and J by 7 bases. The CDR3 loop is CASSSPAGTGKGIWNSPLHF. CDR3 coding DNA: TGTGCCAGCAGTTCCCCGGCCGGGACAGGGAAGGGAATATGGAATTCACCCCTCCACTTT.

The chain joins TRBV5-6 to TRBJ2-3, with D perhaps TRBD2 (5 bases). The CDR3 consists of 15 residues. V lost 1 base, J lost 6 bases, and 15 bases lay in between. Per the germline V gene, CDR1 is SGHDT and CDR2 is YYEEEE. The CDR3 DNA follows: TGTGCCAGCAGCTTGAGGCCGGACTCGGGGGATACGCAGTATTTT. Translation: CASSLRPDSGDTQYF.

This chain uses TRBV6-2 or TRBV6-3 with TRBJ1-4, with D unclear. The CDR3 is 14 amino acids. The germline V and J ends were trimmed by 6 bases and 8 bases, with 16 bases remaining between them. Germline CDR1 MNHEY, CDR2 SVGEGT. The CDR3 coding sequence is TGTGCCAGCAGCCGCACGGGGATTGAGGAAAAACTGTTTTTT. As protein: CASSRTGIEEKLFF.

The rearrangement joins TRBV3-1 (or the pseudogene TRBV3-2) to TRBJ2-3; TRBD2 might be the D (6 bases). V gave up 0 bases and J gave up 0 bases, with 16 bases separating them. CDR3 length: 18 residues. CDR1 is LGHDT, CDR2 YNNKEL, per germline (reference sequence). The DNA of the CDR3 is TGTGCCAGCAGCCAAGATCCCCCCGGGGGACCTAGCACAGATACGCAGTATTTT. This encodes CASSQDPPGGPSTDTQYF.